The source of this T cell receptor (beta chain) is a study of blood T cell repertoires in COVID-19. Study-wide context: Samples representing acute and convalescent COVID-19 were sourced from the United States, Italy and Spain. T cells, B-cell-depleted T cells, or PBMCs provided the cDNA or gDNA that served as material.

J gave up 7 bases and V 4 bases, and 10 bases lay outside the gene matches. The germline V gene encodes CDR1 SQVTM and CDR2 ANQGSEA. The length of the CDR3 is 14 residues. Authors' data handling: The assay estimated nucleated cells by amplifying reference gene primers. Using immunoSEQ multiplex PCR, the repertoire was profiled, and TCRdb retains in-frame clones only, with some absent. Clone size and V and J calls were adopted from that table, with D and trimming inferred from the DNA. The data contain approximately 30,000 clones, almost 90% of them singletons. The TCR originated in a human donor in a cohort sampled during active COVID-19. Sequences were obtained from peripheral blood. The rearrangement joins TRBV29-1 to TRBJ2-1; 7 bases agree with TRBD2. CDR3 sequence: CSVGTSSGANEQFF. The CDR3 DNA is TGCAGCGTTGGGACTTCAAGCGGGGCTAATGAGCAGTTCTTC.